This TCR beta chain came from a study of T cells in Graves' hyperthyroidism and ophthalmopathy. Authors of the study amplified TCR beta CDR3 regions from RNA transcripts. The primer set for the first-round RT-PCR of the TCR CDR3 was HTBI. TCRdb itself ran the multiplex PCR reads through MiXCR, one entry per CDR3 protein. Among 500,000 to 800,000 distinct CDR3 sequences listed, approximately 15% were seen once. The V and J ends lost 5 bases and 2 bases, in that order; junction bases with no gene match: 4. The CDR3 is 15 amino acids. Germline V gene lookup returns CDR1 SEHNR and CDR2 FQNEAQ (reference sequence). Study-level points and caveats: Researchers found most expanded thyroid clonotypes above 0.001 in blood as well. Before onset, ophthalmopathy was predicted by the model a median around 6.5 months earlier.

With duration under 3 months, ophthalmopathy was active: Clinical Activity Score at least 3, NOSPECS at least 4. On the basis of clinical symptoms, serum thyroxine and TRAb, thyroid ultrasound and orbital computed tomography, diagnoses were made. Concerning this clonotype itself: Its antigen is unknown.

V and J are TRBV7-9 and TRBJ2-1; 9 bases fit TRBD1. This clonotype was obtained from a woman aged 45-65 years with Graves' ophthalmopathy. The sequenced sample was blood. CDR3 sequence: CASSRTGGPYNEQFF. The CDR3 bases are TGTGCCAGCAGCCGAACAGGGGGCCCCTACAATGAGCAGTTCTTC.